These T cell receptor beta chains were read from a single sample in a study of cytomegalovirus exposure and HLA in healthy donors. The data were produced by immunoSEQ multiplex PCR, yet TCRdb's version contains in-frame clones alone and is incomplete. The sample holds some 120,000 clones. Sample: PBMCs. These receptors came from a man aged 25 to 40 in good health and CMV-seronegative. Both conserved end residues are part of each CDR3. D genes are given only for firm matches.

V gene: TRBV6-5
J gene: TRBJ2-2
D gene: NA
CDR3 protein: CASSPRVRTGELFF
CDR3 DNA: TGTGCCAGCAGCCCACGAGTGCGCACCGGGGAGCTGTTTTTT

V gene: TRBV29-1
J gene: TRBJ2-7
D gene: NA
CDR3 protein: CSVETGRHEQYF
CDR3 DNA: TGCAGCGTTGAGACAGGTCGGCACGAGCAGTACTTC

V gene: TRBV11-3
J gene: TRBJ2-2
D gene: NA
CDR3 protein: CASSFGGGDTGELFF
CDR3 DNA: TGTGCCAGCAGCTTTGGCGGGGGCGATACCGGGGAGCTGTTTTTT

V gene: TRBV28
J gene: TRBJ1-2
D gene: TRBD1
CDR3 protein: CASSGRDRDYGYTF
CDR3 DNA: TGTGCCAGCAGTGGAAGGGACAGGGACTATGGCTACACCTTC

V gene: TRBV6-1
J gene: TRBJ2-1
D gene: TRBD2
CDR3 protein: CASSETSGSINNEQFF
CDR3 DNA: TGTGCCAGCAGTGAAACTAGCGGGAGCATTAACAATGAGCAGTTCTTC

V gene: TRBV2
J gene: TRBJ2-7
D gene: TRBD2
CDR3 protein: CASSVLLAEGSYEQYF
CDR3 DNA: TGTGCCAGCAGTGTCCTGCTAGCGGAAGGGTCCTACGAGCAGTACTTC

V gene: TRBV2
J gene: TRBJ1-3
D gene: NA
CDR3 protein: CASSDQGSWQGDGNTIYF
CDR3 DNA: TGTGCCAGCAGTGATCAGGGGAGTTGGCAGGGAGATGGAAACACCATATATTTT

V gene: TRBV10-3
J gene: TRBJ1-2
D gene: TRBD1
CDR3 protein: CAISEPNRGQDGYTF
CDR3 DNA: TGTGCCATCAGTGAGCCGAACAGGGGGCAGGATGGCTACACCTTC

V gene: TRBV27
J gene: TRBJ1-1
D gene: NA
CDR3 protein: CASSLSPGGTHEAFF
CDR3 DNA: TGTGCCAGCAGTTTATCCCCCGGGGGGACCCATGAAGCTTTCTTT

V gene: TRBV27
J gene: TRBJ1-6
D gene: NA
CDR3 protein: CASSFRGLSSPLHF
CDR3 DNA: TGTGCCAGCAGTTTCCGGGGACTTAGTTCACCCCTCCACTTT

V gene: TRBV10-3
J gene: TRBJ2-2
D gene: TRBD2
CDR3 protein: CAIRASGSGLAANTGELFF
CDR3 DNA: TGTGCCATCAGAGCCTCGGGTTCGGGACTAGCGGCGAACACCGGGGAGCTGTTTTTT

V gene: TRBV11-2
J gene: TRBJ1-2
D gene: TRBD1
CDR3 protein: CASTRDRLNYGYTF
CDR3 DNA: TGTGCCAGTACCCGGGACAGGTTAAACTATGGCTACACCTTC

V gene: TRBV28
J gene: TRBJ2-4
D gene: TRBD2
CDR3 protein: CASSSLAGLAKNIQYF
CDR3 DNA: TGTGCCAGCAGTTCTCTAGCGGGATTAGCCAAAAACATTCAGTACTTC

V gene: TRBV29-1
J gene: TRBJ1-2
D gene: NA
CDR3 protein: CSGADNYGYTF
CDR3 DNA: TGCAGCGGGGCCGATAACTATGGCTACACCTTC

V gene: TRBV5-4
J gene: TRBJ2-2
D gene: TRBD1
CDR3 protein: CASTTGTGSTGELFF
CDR3 DNA: TGTGCCAGCACGACCGGGACAGGGAGTACCGGGGAGCTGTTTTTT

V gene: TRBV30
J gene: TRBJ1-6
D gene: NA
CDR3 protein: CAWSGAASSYNSPLHF
CDR3 DNA: TGTGCCTGGAGTGGCGCGGCTAGCTCCTATAATTCACCCCTCCACTTT

V gene: TRBV4-1
J gene: TRBJ1-5
D gene: TRBD1
CDR3 protein: CASSQESGTAYQPQHF
CDR3 DNA: TGCGCCAGCAGCCAAGAGAGTGGGACAGCATATCAGCCCCAGCATTTT

V gene: TRBV18
J gene: TRBJ2-7
D gene: TRBD2
CDR3 protein: CASSSGASGYEQYF
CDR3 DNA: TGTGCCAGCTCCTCCGGGGCTAGCGGCTACGAGCAGTACTTC

V gene: TRBV28
J gene: TRBJ1-2
D gene: NA
CDR3 protein: CASSPSRGGYTF
CDR3 DNA: TGTGCCAGCAGTCCTTCCAGGGGCGGCTACACCTTC

V gene: TRBV7-8
J gene: TRBJ2-5
D gene: NA
CDR3 protein: CASSLDRKGTQYF
CDR3 DNA: TGTGCCAGCAGCTTAGACAGGAAAGGGACCCAGTACTTC

V gene: TRBV5-1
J gene: TRBJ2-5
D gene: NA
CDR3 protein: CASSIGLQETQYF
CDR3 DNA: TGCGCCAGCAGCATTGGTCTACAAGAGACCCAGTACTTC

V gene: TRBV10-3
J gene: TRBJ2-3
D gene: TRBD2
CDR3 protein: CAISTIAGGRGTDTQYF
CDR3 DNA: TGTGCCATCAGTACCATAGCGGGAGGGAGGGGCACAGATACGCAGTATTTT

V gene: TRBV7-9
J gene: TRBJ1-5
D gene: NA
CDR3 protein: CASSSGWQPQHF
CDR3 DNA: TGTGCCAGCAGCTCAGGTTGGCAGCCCCAGCATTTT

V gene: TRBV5-5
J gene: TRBJ1-5
D gene: TRBD1
CDR3 protein: CASSSGQGAGNQPQHF
CDR3 DNA: TGTGCCAGCAGCTCGGGACAGGGGGCCGGCAATCAGCCCCAGCATTTT

V gene: TRBV6-5
J gene: TRBJ2-3
D gene: TRBD2
CDR3 protein: CASSAGGTSTDTQYF
CDR3 DNA: TGTGCCAGCAGTGCGGGAGGAACTAGCACAGATACGCAGTATTTT

V gene: TRBV5-1
J gene: TRBJ1-1
D gene: NA
CDR3 protein: CASSFRVNTEAFF
CDR3 DNA: TGCGCCAGCAGCTTCAGGGTGAACACTGAAGCTTTCTTT

V gene: TRBV2
J gene: TRBJ1-5
D gene: NA
CDR3 protein: CASSVDRNDQPQHF
CDR3 DNA: TGTGCCAGCAGTGTTGACAGGAACGATCAGCCCCAGCATTTT

V gene: TRBV4-1
J gene: TRBJ1-2
D gene: TRBD1
CDR3 protein: CASSPLAPGGYGYTF
CDR3 DNA: TGCGCCAGCAGCCCCTTGGCGCCAGGGGGATATGGCTACACCTTC

V gene: TRBV6-5
J gene: TRBJ2-3
D gene: NA
CDR3 protein: CASNGGQTDTQYF
CDR3 DNA: TGTGCCAGCAATGGAGGGCAGACAGATACGCAGTATTTT

V gene: TRBV7-6
J gene: TRBJ2-3
D gene: TRBD2
CDR3 protein: CASSIRGSGRLGSTQYF
CDR3 DNA: TGTGCCAGCAGCATCCGGGGTAGCGGGAGGTTGGGGTCTACGCAGTATTTT

V gene: TRBV4-2
J gene: TRBJ2-1
D gene: TRBD2
CDR3 protein: CASSGHSGSTYNEQFF
CDR3 DNA: TGTGCCAGCAGCGGACATAGCGGGAGTACCTACAATGAGCAGTTCTTC

V gene: TRBV29-1
J gene: TRBJ2-7
D gene: NA
CDR3 protein: CSVALGGSSYEQYF
CDR3 DNA: TGCAGCGTCGCCCTCGGGGGATCTTCCTACGAGCAGTACTTC

V gene: TRBV7-9
J gene: TRBJ2-1
D gene: NA
CDR3 protein: CASSLVGEYNEQFF
CDR3 DNA: TGTGCCAGCAGCTTAGTTGGGGAGTACAATGAGCAGTTCTTC

V gene: TRBV19
J gene: TRBJ2-2
D gene: TRBD1
CDR3 protein: CASSQDRGATGELFF
CDR3 DNA: TGTGCCAGTAGCCAAGACAGGGGAGCCACCGGGGAGCTGTTTTTT

V gene: TRBV7-9
J gene: TRBJ2-7
D gene: NA
CDR3 protein: CASSLDYYEQYF
CDR3 DNA: TGTGCCAGCAGCTTAGACTACTACGAGCAGTACTTC

V gene: TRBV28
J gene: TRBJ2-7
D gene: NA
CDR3 protein: CASSFASGPPTQQYF
CDR3 DNA: TGTGCCAGCAGTTTCGCCAGCGGGCCTCCTACGCAGCAGTACTTC

V gene: TRBV9
J gene: TRBJ1-4
D gene: TRBD1
CDR3 protein: CASSADQGAEKLFF
CDR3 DNA: TGTGCCAGCAGCGCGGATCAGGGGGCTGAAAAACTGTTTTTT

V gene: TRBV5-4
J gene: TRBJ2-7
D gene: TRBD1
CDR3 protein: CASSTGQGSSYEQYF
CDR3 DNA: TGTGCCAGCAGCACGGGACAGGGAAGCTCCTACGAGCAGTACTTC

V gene: TRBV7-7
J gene: TRBJ2-1
D gene: TRBD2
CDR3 protein: CASSLGLAHNEQFF
CDR3 DNA: TGTGCCAGCAGCCTGGGACTAGCGCACAATGAGCAGTTCTTC

V gene: TRBV18
J gene: TRBJ1-1
D gene: NA
CDR3 protein: CASSPRGEKSEAFF
CDR3 DNA: TGTGCCAGCTCACCTCGCGGGGAGAAGTCTGAAGCTTTCTTT

V gene: TRBV19
J gene: TRBJ1-1
D gene: NA
CDR3 protein: CASSIASGGATEAFF
CDR3 DNA: TGTGCCAGTAGTATAGCTTCAGGCGGGGCCACTGAAGCTTTCTTT

V gene: TRBV7-9
J gene: TRBJ2-3
D gene: TRBD1
CDR3 protein: CATVTGGSTDTQYF
CDR3 DNA: TGTGCCACCGTTACAGGGGGTTCCACAGATACGCAGTATTTT

V gene: TRBV6-5
J gene: TRBJ2-7
D gene: TRBD1
CDR3 protein: CASSPAGQGAYEQYF
CDR3 DNA: TGTGCCAGCAGTCCCGCGGGACAGGGGGCCTACGAGCAGTACTTC

V gene: TRBV11-2
J gene: TRBJ1-5
D gene: NA
CDR3 protein: CASSLDRGGVPHF
CDR3 DNA: TGTGCCAGCAGCTTAGATAGGGGGGGTGTACCGCATTTT

V gene: TRBV5-1
J gene: TRBJ2-3
D gene: TRBD2
CDR3 protein: CASSGGGEADTQYF
CDR3 DNA: TGCGCCAGCAGCGGGGGAGGGGAGGCAGATACGCAGTATTTT

V gene: TRBV19
J gene: TRBJ2-3
D gene: TRBD2
CDR3 protein: CASSSPAGRASDTQYF
CDR3 DNA: TGTGCCAGTAGCAGCCCAGCCGGGAGGGCATCAGATACGCAGTATTTT

V gene: TRBV4-1
J gene: TRBJ1-2
D gene: TRBD1
CDR3 protein: CASTTGAGYTF
CDR3 DNA: TGCGCCAGCACGACAGGGGCTGGCTACACCTTC

V gene: TRBV13
J gene: TRBJ1-2
D gene: NA
CDR3 protein: CASSLTGNRYGYTF
CDR3 DNA: TGTGCCAGCAGCTTAACAGGGAATCGCTATGGCTACACCTTC

V gene: TRBV6-1
J gene: TRBJ2-1
D gene: NA
CDR3 protein: CASSEVEQFF
CDR3 DNA: TGTGCCAGCAGTGAAGTAGAGCAGTTCTTC

V gene: TRBV6-4
J gene: TRBJ2-6
D gene: NA
CDR3 protein: CASSAEGSGANVLTF
CDR3 DNA: TGTGCCAGCAGTGCGGAGGGCTCTGGGGCCAACGTCCTGACTTTC

V gene: TRBV6-6
J gene: TRBJ1-5
D gene: NA
CDR3 protein: CASSSKGHFQHF
CDR3 DNA: TGTGCCAGCAGTTCAAAAGGACACTTTCAGCATTTT

V gene: TRBV11-2
J gene: TRBJ1-2
D gene: NA
CDR3 protein: CASSPWGGGYGYTF
CDR3 DNA: TGTGCCAGCAGCCCCTGGGGAGGGGGCTATGGCTACACCTTC

V gene: TRBV27
J gene: TRBJ2-3
D gene: TRBD2
CDR3 protein: CASSLGRGVTDTQYF
CDR3 DNA: TGTGCCAGCAGTTTAGGGCGGGGGGTCACAGATACGCAGTATTTT

V gene: TRBV19
J gene: TRBJ2-7
D gene: TRBD2
CDR3 protein: CASSIGAGDYEQYF
CDR3 DNA: TGTGCCAGTAGTATTGGCGCGGGAGACTACGAGCAGTACTTC

V gene: TRBV5-8
J gene: TRBJ2-5
D gene: NA
CDR3 protein: CASSQGLSAETQYF
CDR3 DNA: TGTGCCAGCAGCCAAGGACTCTCGGCAGAGACCCAGTACTTC